The 18 T cell receptor beta chains listed next were all sequenced from one sample in a study of cytomegalovirus exposure and HLA in healthy donors. The study ran its PCR with 60 Vbeta and 13 Jbeta primers. Only in-frame clones appear in the TCRdb table, and some are missing; sequencing was by immunoSEQ multiplex PCR. The sample lists some 130,000 clones, roughly 82% occurring once. The sample was PBMCs. The receptors originated from a male donor in good health and CMV-seropositive.

V and J are TRBV6-1 and TRBJ2-7, with D perhaps TRBD1 (5 bases). The CDR3 runs to 14 residues. Trimming removed 8 bases from V and 4 bases from J, with 18 bases in between. The V gene's germline CDR1 is MNHNS and CDR2 SASEGT. CDR3 nucleotide sequence: TGTGCCAGCCATAAGACAGCCATCGCATACGAGCAGTACTTC. As protein: CASHKTAIAYEQYF.

The V and J genes are TRBV10-3 and TRBJ2-1, with TRBD2 matching 12 bases. V lost 0 bases to trimming and J lost 10 bases; unmatched junction nucleotides: 4. CDR1 and CDR2 from the germline V gene are ENHRY and SYGVKD. The CDR3 extends over 15 amino acids. This chain's CDR3 is CAISESLAGGPEQFF. The CDR3 nucleotides are TGTGCCATCAGTGAGTCCCTAGCGGGAGGGCCCGAGCAGTTCTTC.

The chain has TRBV10-3 and TRBJ1-2; possible D gene TRBD1, 6 bases. CDR3 length: 14 amino acids. Trimming took off 2 bases at V and 14 bases at J, with 21 bases between the two ends. The V gene's germline CDR1 is ENHRY and CDR2 SYGVKD. CDR3 region: CAISEAPPTGLITF. The DNA for the CDR3 is TGTGCCATCAGTGAGGCCCCCCCGACAGGTCTGATTACCTTC.

A few counts support this clone. The chain uses TRBV6-1 and TRBJ2-1; D may be TRBD2 (6 bases). This CDR3 comprises 15 residues. The V gene lost 3 bases and the J gene lost 7 bases, with 16 bases spanning the gap. The V gene's germline CDR1 is MNHNS and CDR2 SASEGT. DNA of the CDR3: TGTGCCAGCAGTGACCCGGGAGAGACGGGGAATGAGCAGTTCTTC. Translating it yields CASSDPGETGNEQFF.

The J gene is TRBJ2-7, the V gene TRBV27, with D possibly matching TRBD1 (5 bases). Germline CDR1 is MNHEY and CDR2 is SMNVEV (reference sequence). V lost 6 bases and J 3 bases, leaving 15 bases between the germline ends. This CDR3 comprises 14 residues. The CDR3 DNA reads TGTGCCAGCAGCCACCTACAGGACCACTACGAGCAGTACTTC. Translation: CASSHLQDHYEQYF.

This chain uses TRBV18 with TRBJ2-1, with TRBD2 matching over 8 bases. CDR1 is KGHSH and CDR2 is LQKENI in the germline V gene. The ends lost 2 bases at V and 9 bases at J; junction bases unmatched: 9. CDR3 length equals 15 residues. The CDR3 region is CASSPGTRGVGEQFF. In DNA form, the CDR3 reads TGTGCCAGCTCACCAGGGACTAGGGGGGTGGGTGAGCAGTTCTTC.

The chain employs TRBV18 and TRBJ1-5; 11 bases align to TRBD1. The V segment lost 5 bases and the J segment 11 bases; nucleotides outside the gene matches: 11. CDR3 size: 15 residues. Per the germline V gene, CDR1 is KGHSH and CDR2 is LQKENI. CDR3 residues: CASSSGQGGERSQHF. CDR3 nucleotide sequence: TGTGCCAGCTCATCGGGACAGGGGGGTGAGAGGTCCCAGCATTTT. The full variable domain, in which reference TRBV18 and TRBJ1-5 provide the parts outside the CDR3, is NAGVMQNPRHLVRRRGQEARLRCSPMKGHSHVYWYRQLPEEGLKFMVYLQKENIIDESGMPKERFSAEFPKEGPSILRIQQVVRGDSAAYFCASSSGQGGERSQHFGDGTRLSIL.

The chain couples TRBV2 to TRBJ2-7; 8 bases align to TRBD2. V dropped 3 bases and J dropped 2; count of bases not matched to a gene: 6. This CDR3 is 15 amino acids long. Per germline, CDR1 SNHLY and CDR2 FYNNEI. CDR3: CASSEKSGRPYEQYF. The CDR3, as DNA: TGTGCCAGCAGTGAGAAGAGCGGGAGACCCTACGAGCAGTACTTC.

The rearrangement links TRBV28 to TRBJ2-1; the match to TRBD1 covers 9 bases. The trim removed 5 bases at V and 8 bases at J, leaving 10 bases unmatched. This CDR3 is built from 15 residues. The germline V gene encodes CDR1 MDHEN and CDR2 SYDVKM. In DNA, the CDR3 is TGTGCCAGCAGTGGAAGGACAGGGGAGCAATATGAGCAGTTCTTC. This encodes CASSGRTGEQYEQFF.

The V call is TRBV19, the J call TRBJ1-4; D is perhaps TRBD1 (6 bases). The CDR3 is 15 residues long. The V and J ends lost 3 bases and 4 bases respectively, with 12 bases between them. Germline V gives CDR1 LNHDA, CDR2 SQIVND (reference sequence). The chain's CDR3 is CASSISTGNNEKLFF. The CDR3 nucleotides read TGTGCCAGTAGTATTTCGACAGGAAATAATGAAAAACTGTTTTTT.

The rearrangement joins TRBV4-3 to TRBJ1-2; D is possibly TRBD1 (5 bases). The CDR3 spans 15 residues. The V gene's germline CDR1 is LGHNA and CDR2 YSLEER. The ends were cut back, 0 bases at V and 0 bases at J, with 8 bases in the middle. The DNA of the CDR3 is TGCGCCAGCAGCCAAGATCCGGGGGCTAACTATGGCTACACCTTC. Translating it yields CASSQDPGANYGYTF.

J is TRBJ1-1 and V is TRBV28; D unclear. V lost 6 bases, J lost 0 bases, and 17 bases lay in between. The germline V gene encodes CDR1 MDHEN and CDR2 SYDVKM. The CDR3 totals 16 residues. CDR3 DNA: TGTGCCAGCAGCTTAACCTCCGGGTACATGAACACTGAAGCTTTCTTT. Its translation is CASSLTSGYMNTEAFF.

The CDR3 loop is CASTDATGNTEAFF. CDR3 bases: TGTGCCAGCACCGACGCGACAGGGAACACTGAAGCTTTCTTT. The rearrangement uses TRBV6-5 and TRBJ1-1; perhaps TRBD1 as D (6 bases). Germline V gene lookup returns CDR1 MNHEY and CDR2 SVGAGI. V was pared by 7 bases and J by 1 base, with 13 bases between. This CDR3 comprises 14 residues.

This chain connects TRBV14 to TRBJ1-1, with D maybe TRBD1 (5 bases). The germline V gene has CDR1 SGHDN and CDR2 FVKESK. The CDR3 runs 18 residues. Trimming left V 4 bases short and J 0 bases short, with 21 bases between. The CDR3 region has the DNA TGTGCCAGCAGCCCCCTATCCGAGACAGCTAAAATGAACACTGAAGCTTTCTTT. Protein: CASSPLSETAKMNTEAFF.

The table lists this clone with a few counts. This sequence joins TRBV21-1 and TRBJ2-2; the table's D call TRBD2 went unverified against the DNA. TRBV21-1 is an annotated pseudogene. CDR3 length: 14 amino acids. CDR3 sequence reads: CASWGLAGGGELFF. The CDR3 DNA sequence: TGTGCCAGTTGGGGACTAGCGGGAGGGGGGGAGCTGTTTTTT.

Written as DNA, the CDR3 is TGTGCCTGGAGTCCAGGGGACTATGGCTACACCTTC. It encodes CAWSPGDYGYTF. This chain connects TRBV30 to TRBJ1-2; TRBD1 is a possible D gene (6 bases). V lost 2 bases and J lost 3, with 7 bases in between. The CDR3 covers 12 residues. Germline values: CDR1 GTSNPN, CDR2 SVGIG (reference sequence).

The chain employs TRBV7-3 and TRBJ2-1; TRBD1 matches 9 bases. Germline lookup yields CDR1 SGHTA and CDR2 FQGTGA. V gave up 0 bases and J gave up 13 bases; unmatched junction bases: 7. CDR3 length equals 14 residues. The CDR3 region has the DNA TGTGCCAGCAGCTTAACGTCGACAGGGGGTGAACAGTTCTTC. Amino acids: CASSLTSTGGEQFF.

The genes are TRBV7-2 and TRBJ2-5; D is possibly TRBD1 (6 bases). The CDR3 has 14 residues. V was pared by 0 bases and J by 8 bases, with 13 bases between. The germline V gene encodes CDR1 SGHTA and CDR2 FQGNSA. The CDR3 loop reads CASSLAGTPYTQYF. CDR3 nucleotide sequence: TGTGCCAGCAGCTTAGCGGGGACACCGTACACCCAGTACTTC.